These 27 T cell receptor beta chains were sequenced from one sample in a study of cytomegalovirus exposure and HLA in healthy donors. Vbeta (60) and Jbeta (13) primers were used in the PCR. TCRdb keeps only in-frame clones here, not all; method: immunoSEQ multiplex PCR. The table includes 180,000 or so clones, 82% detected once. The specimen sequenced was PBMCs. These receptors were collected from a man aged 40-50 years in good health and CMV-seronegative.

This chain joins TRBV4-1 and TRBJ2-2; 12 bases line up with TRBD1. This CDR3 comprises 16 residues. Trimming cost V 3 bases and J 6 bases; bases outside gene matches: 5. The germline V gene encodes CDR1 MGHRA and CDR2 YSYEKL. The DNA of the CDR3 is TGCGCCAGCAGCCATCGGGGGACAGGGGGCTCCGGGGAGCTGTTTTTT. Residues: CASSHRGTGGSGELFF.

This clone was seen a few times. This chain uses TRBV10-3 with TRBJ2-2; tentative D call: TRBD1 (5 bases). Germline values: CDR1 ENHRY, CDR2 SYGVKD. Trimming removed 7 bases from V and 5 bases from J, with 11 bases in between. There are 13 residues in the CDR3. This CDR3 reads CAIKVGLTGELFF. The CDR3 nucleotides are TGTGCCATCAAGGTGGGGCTTACCGGGGAGCTGTTTTTT.

This clone was counted once. The chain carries TRBV27 and TRBJ2-3; 9 nucleotides align to TRBD1. CDR3 size: 15 residues. Germline CDR1 MNHEY, CDR2 SMNVEV (reference sequence). The V segment lost 1 base and the J segment 3 bases; nucleotides outside the gene matches: 2. The CDR3 sequence is CASSLFGTGTDTQYF. The CDR3 DNA reads TGTGCCAGCAGTTTATTTGGGACAGGGACAGATACGCAGTATTTT.

DNA for the CDR3: TGCGCCAGCAGCAGCTCCGATGAAGAGACCCAGTACTTC. It specifies CASSSSDEETQYF. This chain links TRBV5-1 with TRBJ2-5; no firm D call. The CDR3 has 13 residues. Deletions cut 4 bases from V and 3 bases from J, with 10 bases between. Germline V CDR1 and CDR2: SGHRS, YFSETQ.

This clone was seen just once. The chain combines TRBV5-1 with TRBJ2-5; 8 bases are shared with TRBD1. With the DNA end fitting TRBJ2-7 better, the J assignment may be wrong. The V gene's germline CDR1 is SGHRS and CDR2 YFSETQ. The CDR3 totals 15 residues. This CDR3 is CASSLGAGGVYEQYF. CDR3 DNA: TGCGCCAGCAGCTTGGGGGCAGGGGGCGTCTACGAGCAGTACTTC.

The rearrangement joins TRBV5-1 to TRBJ2-1; 13 bases agree with TRBD2. The ends lost 6 bases at V and 9 bases at J; junction bases unmatched: 6. Per the germline V gene, CDR1 is SGHRS and CDR2 is YFSETQ. CDR3 length: 14 amino acids. CDR3 DNA: TGCGCCAGCAAAGGACTAGCGGGAGTAGGTGAGCAGTTCTTC. Translated, it gives CASKGLAGVGEQFF.

The gene calls are TRBV15 and TRBJ2-5; 10 bases map to TRBD2. Germline loops: CDR1 LNHNV, CDR2 YYDKDF (reference sequence). The CDR3 spans 16 residues. V lost 3 bases, J lost 3 bases, and 7 bases stayed unmatched. The CDR3 bases are TGTGCCACCAGCAGTGTCCCTAGCGGGGGTGAAGAGACCCAGTACTTC. Protein: CATSSVPSGGEETQYF.

The J gene is TRBJ2-1, the V gene TRBV5-4; 8 nucleotides match TRBD1. Trimming took 4 bases from V and 3 from J; bases not matched to a gene: 9. CDR3 length: 16 residues. From germline, CDR1 is SGHNT and CDR2 YYREEE (reference sequence). Written as DNA, the CDR3 is TGTGCCAGCAGCGGACAGGGAAGGGGGGACTACAATGAGCAGTTCTTC. Translating it yields CASSGQGRGDYNEQFF. The full variable domain, in which reference TRBV5-4 and TRBJ2-1 provide the parts outside the CDR3, is ETGVTQSPTHLIKTRGQQVTLRCSSQSGHNTVSWYQQALGQGPQFIFQYYREEENGRGNFPPRFSGLQFPNYSSELNVNALELDDSALYLCASSGQGRGDYNEQFFGPGTRLTVL.

V is TRBV7-3 and J is TRBJ1-4; 8 bases line up with TRBD1. The germline gives CDR1 SGHTA, CDR2 FQGTGA. The ends lost 7 bases at V and 7 bases at J; junction bases unmatched: 17. The CDR3 is made up of 17 amino acids. CDR3: CASTYPVPGGSVEKLFF. CDR3 bases: TGTGCCAGCACCTACCCCGTCCCAGGGGGCTCGGTTGAAAAACTGTTTTTT.

CDR3 in amino acids: CASSQIIGSGVPGDTQYF. In nucleotides, the CDR3 is TGTGCCAGCAGCCAAATCATAGGAAGCGGGGTCCCAGGAGATACGCAGTATTTT. The genes are TRBV4-2 and TRBJ2-3; 7 bases match TRBD2. Germline V gene lookup returns CDR1 LGHNA and CDR2 YNFKEQ. V lost 2 bases and J lost 5; bases outside the gene matches: 16. This CDR3 region has 18 residues.

The CDR3 bases are TGTGCCAGCAGCTTACAGTGGGCAGGGCACCGCAGGGTGGACACTGAAGCTTTCTTT. This codes for CASSLQWAGHRRVDTEAFF. The chain is built from TRBV11-2 and TRBJ1-1; D is perhaps TRBD1 (5 bases). This CDR3 spans 19 amino acids. The germline V gene has CDR1 SGHAT and CDR2 FQNNGV. Trimming stripped 2 bases from V and 3 bases from J, with 25 bases between.

The chain joins TRBV19 to TRBJ2-2, with D hard to call. Germline loops: CDR1 LNHDA, CDR2 SQIVND (reference sequence). The CDR3 runs to 12 residues. The V end was cut by 3 bases, the J end by 5 bases, with 4 bases between. For the CDR3, the DNA is TGTGCCAGTAGTATTACAACCGGGGAGCTGTTTTTT. Protein product: CASSITTGELFF.

The chain is built from TRBV9 and TRBJ2-2, with TRBD2 identical over 12 bases. There are 16 residues in the CDR3. The junction had 6 bases not matched to a gene; V was cut back by 2 bases and J by 7 bases. CDR1 is SGDLS and CDR2 is YYNGEE in the germline V gene. The chain's CDR3 is CASSVGLAGGGGELFF. Here the CDR3 DNA reads TGTGCCAGCAGCGTGGGACTAGCGGGCGGGGGCGGGGAGCTGTTTTTT.

The CDR3 reads CASSSAREGLTEQYF. The CDR3 bases are TGTGCCAGCAGTTCGGCCCGGGAGGGCCTGACCGAGCAGTACTTC. The chain has TRBV28 and TRBJ2-7; 8 nucleotides match TRBD2. The CDR3 consists of 15 residues. Trimming cost V 4 bases and J 6 bases; bases outside gene matches: 11. Germline V gene sequence: CDR1 MDHEN, CDR2 SYDVKM.

The chain combines TRBV13 with TRBJ1-4; 7 nucleotides agree with TRBD1. Per the germline V gene, CDR1 is PRHDT and CDR2 is FYEKMQ (reference sequence). The CDR3 extends over 16 amino acids. V was clipped by 5 bases and J by 6 bases; unmatched bases: 12. The CDR3 here is CASSPPSGTEYEKLFF. The CDR3 coding sequence is TGTGCCAGCAGCCCCCCGTCCGGGACAGAGTATGAAAAACTGTTTTTT. The whole variable domain, filled in from reference TRBV13 and TRBJ1-4, reads AAGVIQSPRHLIKEKRETATLKCYPIPRHDTVYWYQQGPGQDPQFLISFYEKMQSDKGSIPDRFSAQQFSDYHSELNMSSLELGDSALYFCASSPPSGTEYEKLFFGSGTQLSVL.

The chain carries TRBV4-1 and TRBJ2-2; no definite D call. The CDR3 loop spans 16 amino acids. CDR1 is MGHRA, CDR2 YSYEKL, per germline. V shed 0 bases and J shed 6 bases, with 14 bases lying between them. In DNA form, the CDR3 reads TGCGCCAGCAGCCAAGAGGCGGTCCGGCGGCCCGGGGAGCTGTTTTTT. Amino acids: CASSQEAVRRPGELFF.

This chain uses TRBV19 with TRBJ1-2, with 9 bases identical to TRBD1. The CDR3 sequence is 15 residues long. J was trimmed by 3 bases and V by 5 bases; bases with no gene match: 7. The V gene's germline CDR1 is LNHDA and CDR2 SQIVND (reference sequence). In DNA, the CDR3 is TGTGCCAGTAGTGCTCTGAGGACAGGGGACTATGGCTACACCTTC. Its translation is CASSALRTGDYGYTF.

The J gene is TRBJ2-7, the V gene TRBV27; D remains ambiguous. The V end was cut by 10 bases, the J end by 0 bases, with 7 bases between. The CDR3 totals 11 residues. CDR1 and CDR2 from the germline V gene are MNHEY and SMNVEV (reference sequence). In DNA, the CDR3 is TGTGCCACGACTGTCTCCTACGAGCAGTACTTC. Its translation: CATTVSYEQYF.

In its sample, this clone was seen a few times. The chain couples TRBV19 to TRBJ1-1, with D perhaps TRBD1 (6 bases). Germline V gives CDR1 LNHDA, CDR2 SQIVND (reference sequence). The CDR3 is 15 amino acids. Trimming took 7 bases from V and 6 from J, leaving 21 bases between them. The CDR3 sequence is CASTTWVGGIAEAFF. Here the CDR3 DNA reads TGTGCCAGTACCACCTGGGTAGGGGGTATCGCTGAAGCTTTCTTT.

The chain carries TRBV5-1 and TRBJ2-2; possibly TRBD2 for D (6 bases). CDR1 and CDR2 (germline): SGHRS, YFSETQ. CDR3 size: 13 residues. Trimming took 3 bases from V and 4 from J, leaving 7 bases between them. Written as DNA, the CDR3 is TGCGCCAGCAGCTGGAGGGGCACCGGGGAGCTGTTTTTT. The encoded protein is CASSWRGTGELFF.

The J gene is TRBJ2-3, the V gene TRBV18; maybe TRBD1 (5 bases). Germline CDR1 is KGHSH and CDR2 is LQKENI. With 4 bases removed from V and 6 bases from J, the gap between germline ends came to 11 bases. This CDR3 has 13 amino acids. CDR3 in amino acids: CASSLSPGDTQYF. CDR3 sequence (DNA): TGTGCCAGCTCACTCTCTCCAGGGGATACGCAGTATTTT.

The chain joins TRBV6-1 to TRBJ1-2; TRBD1 agrees at 7 bases. The CDR3 length is 15 residues. J lost 4 bases, V lost 6 bases, and 11 bases had no gene match. Germline V gene sequence: CDR1 MNHNS, CDR2 SASEGT. The CDR3 is CASSGRQGTTYGYTF. The CDR3 nucleotides are TGTGCCAGCAGCGGAAGACAGGGAACAACCTATGGCTACACCTTC.

This chain joins TRBV5-1 and TRBJ2-2, with 7 bases fitting TRBD2. CDR3 length: 18 residues. Germline V CDR1 and CDR2: SGHRS, YFSETQ. V lost 4 bases to trimming and J lost 5 bases; unmatched junction nucleotides: 17. The CDR3 DNA sequence: TGCGCCAGCAGCCCAGGAGGGTCGGGGGGACGAAGAACCGGGGAGCTGTTTTTT. Protein: CASSPGGSGGRRTGELFF.

This chain uses TRBV9 with TRBJ1-2; 11 bases match TRBD1. V shed 5 bases, J shed 8 bases, and the junction held 11 bases outside the gene matches. The CDR3 length is 15 residues. The germline V gene has CDR1 SGDLS and CDR2 YYNGEE. The CDR3 DNA follows: TGTGCCAGCAGTACGTGGACAGGGGGCGGAGAGGGCTACACCTTC. Encoded protein: CASSTWTGGGEGYTF.

The rearrangement links TRBV30 to TRBJ2-5; D gene uncertain. Trimming shortened V by 2 bases and J by 4 bases, and 11 bases separated the two germline ends. Germline CDR1 GTSNPN, CDR2 SVGIG (reference sequence). The length of the CDR3 is 13 residues. The CDR3 DNA reads as TGTGCCTGGAGTCTAACGGTTCCAGAGACCCAGTACTTC. It specifies CAWSLTVPETQYF.

This rearrangement joins TRBV11-2 to TRBJ1-3; 7 bases are a match to TRBD1. Germline trimming cut 5 bases from V and 3 bases from J; bases unmatched to any gene: 10. The CDR3 is 16 amino acids. Germline loops: CDR1 SGHAT, CDR2 FQNNGV. In nucleotides, the CDR3 is TGTGCCAGCAGCCTACGACAGGGAATTGGTGGAAACACCATATATTTT. Encoded protein: CASSLRQGIGGNTIYF.

This chain links TRBV11-1 with TRBJ1-4; TRBD1 matches 8 bases. CDR1 is SGHAT, CDR2 FQDESV, per germline (reference sequence). The CDR3 covers 16 residues. Losses at the gene ends were 2 bases for V and 8 bases for J; bases not matched to a gene: 10. CDR3 in amino acids: CASSLRSGGGTEKLFF. In DNA, the CDR3 is TGTGCCAGCAGCTTACGCTCAGGGGGCGGTACAGAAAAACTGTTTTTT.